This T cell receptor beta chain stems from a study of shared clonotypes between healthy human individuals. Study in general: The donor pool was made up of two women and three men aged 18 to 49. Each donor contributed plates that comprised three CD4 naive, three CD4 memory, two CD8 naive and one CD8 memory.

The split of CD4+ cells yielded CD45RA+ naive and CD45RA-negative memory subsets. CDR3 length equals 14 residues. The germline V gene has CDR1 SGHDT and CDR2 YYEEEE. V was pared by 5 bases and J by 1 base, with 13 bases between. Assay execution proceeded at the deep level. Generated by immunoSEQ multiplex PCR, the TCRdb table keeps only in-frame clones and is missing some. Among 2 million or so clones listed, 90% to 95% were seen once. This sequence was found in a man aged 18 to 30 in good health. This chain uses TRBV5-6 with TRBJ2-7; D may be TRBD1 (6 bases). Sequencing was performed on naive CD4+ T cells sorted from blood. Subset specified: CD45RA+ positively selected. The CDR3 protein is CASRRTVASYEQYF. In DNA, the CDR3 is TGTGCCAGCAGACGGACAGTCGCTTCCTACGAGCAGTACTTC.